This TCR beta chain is from a study of beta chain features in type 1 diabetes. Study as a whole: Age, gender and cell yields were similar between patients and healthy donors.

V lost 4 bases and J lost 2, with 6 bases in between. Germline values: CDR1 SQVTM, CDR2 ANQGSEA. The CDR3 loop spans 12 amino acids. Expressed TCRB transcripts were sequenced, since all the RNA that had been isolated was reverse transcribed. Sequencing used immunoSEQ multiplex PCR; TCRdb keeps in-frame clones, though not all of them. The table includes about half a million clones, 9.5% to 12% detected once. As concerns this clone: Its antigen remains unknown.

General study points: Researchers cautioned that cDNA sequencing could over-represent cells with high TCR expression.

Purity above 98% was achieved in all sorted populations. The source material was naive CD4+ T cells from blood. The rearrangement links TRBV29-1 to TRBJ1-3; D call uncertain. The TCR was taken from a woman aged 18-30 years in good health. CDR3 amino acids: CSVGQTGNTIYF. CDR3 bases: TGCAGCGTTGGGCAGACTGGAAACACCATATATTTT.